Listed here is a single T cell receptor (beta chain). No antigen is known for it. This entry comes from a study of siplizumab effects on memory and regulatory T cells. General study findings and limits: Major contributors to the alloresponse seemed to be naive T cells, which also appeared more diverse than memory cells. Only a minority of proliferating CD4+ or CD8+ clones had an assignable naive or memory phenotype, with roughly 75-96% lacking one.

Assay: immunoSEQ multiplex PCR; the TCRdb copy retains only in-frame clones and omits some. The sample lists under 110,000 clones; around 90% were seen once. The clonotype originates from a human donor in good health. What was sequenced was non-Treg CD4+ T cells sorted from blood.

CDR3 in amino acids: CASRFFLVGVETQYF. The DNA of the CDR3 is TGTGCCAGCCGGTTTTTCTTAGTGGGGGTAGAGACCCAGTACTTC. This sequence joins TRBV2 and TRBJ2-5; either TRBD1 or TRBD2 may supply D (5 bases each). Germline V gene data show CDR1 as SNHLY and CDR2 as FYNNEI. Trimming cost V 8 bases and J 4 bases, with 20 bases left between them. The CDR3 extends over 15 amino acids.